The T cell receptor (beta chain) described here comes from a study of cytomegalovirus exposure and HLA in healthy donors. General study results and limits: Most TCR beta V segments were productive about 90% or about 30% of the time in an earlier analysis. Most sequenced TCRs were rare (though some public TCRs occurred in many donors). In a later analysis, 17,000 or so TCR beta sequences were associated with HLA alleles at 0.05 false discovery rate.

PCR was performed using 60 Vbeta and 13 Jbeta primers. Only in-frame clones appear in the TCRdb table, and some are missing; sequencing was by immunoSEQ multiplex PCR. This sample has around 100,000 clones, with roughly 81% found just once. The CDR3 totals 17 residues. CDR1 SGHTS and CDR2 YDEGEE come from the germline V gene. V trimming: 0 bases; J trimming: 4 bases; junction bases outside the gene matches: 12. Points on this clone: Its antigen is not identified.

The chain employs TRBV5-8 and TRBJ2-5; 7 bases map to TRBD2. This clonotype was sampled from a woman aged 18-29 years in good health and CMV-seropositive. The sequencing sample was made of PBMCs. CDR3 residues: CASSLGASGNPRETQYF. The DNA of the CDR3 is TGTGCCAGCAGCTTGGGTGCCAGCGGGAACCCCCGAGAGACCCAGTACTTC.